Following are 22 T cell receptor beta chains from one sample sequenced in a study of blood T cell repertoires in COVID-19. Assay used: immunoSEQ multiplex PCR; TCRdb lists only in-frame clones, some missing. The sample has approximately 120,000 clones; about four fifths are singletons. The sequencing input was peripheral blood. All receptors come from a man in his 60s with acute or convalescent COVID-19.

V usage is TRBV7-3 and J usage is TRBJ2-5; maybe TRBD2 (5 bases). Per germline, CDR1 SGHTA and CDR2 FQGTGA. The CDR3 is 13 residues long. With 5 bases removed from V and 3 bases from J, the gap between germline ends came to 10 bases. The CDR3 DNA reads TGTGCCAGCAGCCGGGATTTAAAAGAGACCCAGTACTTC. It is translated as CASSRDLKETQYF.

The rearrangement links TRBV5-1 to TRBJ2-1; D is unresolved. CDR1 is SGHRS, CDR2 YFSETQ, per germline. Between the trimmed V and J ends, which lost 0 bases and 5 bases, there was a span of 6 bases. This CDR3 contains 13 residues. DNA of the CDR3: TGCGCCAGCAGCTTGGAGCCTAACAATGAGCAGTTCTTC. This encodes CASSLEPNNEQFF.

The genes are TRBV7-9 and TRBJ1-2; D is undetermined. Germline CDR1 and CDR2: SEHNR and FQNEAQ (reference sequence). The germline V and J ends were trimmed by 7 bases and 5 bases, with 17 bases remaining between them. This CDR3 has 14 amino acids. The CDR3 spells CASTRLLFRYGYTF. DNA of the CDR3: TGTGCCAGCACCCGACTACTTTTTCGGTATGGCTACACCTTC.

The chain has TRBV18 and TRBJ2-1; 13 bases fit TRBD2. This CDR3 region has 15 residues. The germline gives CDR1 KGHSH, CDR2 LQKENI. The V gene end was trimmed by 6 bases and the J gene end by 4 bases; junction bases not matched to a gene: 3. The CDR3 loop reads CASSLTSGRYNEQFF. The CDR3 DNA reads as TGTGCCAGCTCGCTGACTAGCGGGAGGTACAATGAGCAGTTCTTC.

This clone was seen only once. The chain combines TRBV10-3 with TRBJ2-7; 9 bases are a match to TRBD2. CDR1 ENHRY and CDR2 SYGVKD come from the germline V gene. The V and J ends lost 6 bases and 3 bases, in that order; junction bases with no gene match: 6. CDR3 length: 14 residues. CDR3 nucleotide sequence: TGTGCCATCAGCCTTAGCGGGGGACGCTACGAGCAGTACTTC. It yields the protein CAISLSGGRYEQYF.

Only one count was recorded for this clone. The V gene is TRBV27, the J gene TRBJ1-3; D perhaps matches TRBD1 (5 bases). The CDR3 runs 16 residues. V gave up 3 bases and J gave up 11 bases, with 23 bases separating them. The germline CDR1 and CDR2 sequences are MNHEY and SMNVEV (reference sequence). CDR3 region: CASSLGGLTPASAIYF. The CDR3 DNA sequence: TGTGCCAGCAGTTTGGGGGGACTCACACCCGCTAGTGCCATATATTTT.

In DNA, the CDR3 is TGTGCCATCAGTGAGTCACGGCACCAGAGGGATAGCAATCAGCCCCAGCATTTT. This codes for CAISESRHQRDSNQPQHF. This chain links TRBV10-3 with TRBJ1-5, with unresolved D. This CDR3 has 18 amino acids. CDR1 and CDR2 (germline): ENHRY, SYGVKD. The ends were cut back, 0 bases at V and 0 bases at J, with 15 bases in the middle.

The chain employs TRBV5-1 and TRBJ1-6, with 7 nucleotides matching TRBD1. There are 15 residues in the CDR3. Per germline, CDR1 SGHRS and CDR2 YFSETQ. Unmatched junction bases numbered 6, after V lost 5 bases and J lost 4 bases. CDR3 nucleotide sequence: TGCGCCAGCAGAACTGGGACAGCTTATAATTCACCCCTCCACTTT. Its protein product is CASRTGTAYNSPLHF.

This chain links TRBV29-1 with TRBJ2-7; tentatively, D is TRBD1 (5 bases). CDR1 and CDR2 (germline): SQVTM, ANQGSEA. Trimming took 0 bases from V and 3 from J, leaving 15 bases between them. CDR3 length: 15 residues. CDR3 sequence reads: CSVEDRAGSSYEQYF. CDR3 sequence (DNA): TGCAGCGTTGAAGATCGGGCAGGGTCTAGCTACGAGCAGTACTTC.

The chain links TRBV5-4 to TRBJ1-2; TRBD1 matches 7 bases. Trimming took 4 bases from V and 4 from J; bases not matched to a gene: 10. The CDR3 spans 15 residues. Germline CDR1 SGHNT, CDR2 YYREEE (reference sequence). This CDR3 is CASSHPRDSLYGYTF. Written as DNA, the CDR3 is TGTGCCAGCAGCCACCCTCGGGACAGTCTCTATGGCTACACCTTC.

The chain is built from TRBV7-6 and TRBJ2-1; perhaps TRBD1 as D (5 bases). Trimming pared 5 bases from V and 0 bases from J, leaving 17 bases between. This CDR3 is 17 amino acids long. Germline CDR1 SGHVS, CDR2 FNYEAQ. The CDR3 coding sequence is TGTGCCAGCAGCCTAACAGGACCCTCGAGCTCCTACAATGAGCAGTTCTTC. It specifies CASSLTGPSSSYNEQFF.

The rearrangement uses TRBV14 and TRBJ1-4; TRBD1 is a possible D gene (5 bases). Trimming shortened V by 4 bases and J by 4 bases, and 10 bases separated the two germline ends. Germline CDR1 SGHDN, CDR2 FVKESK. The CDR3 length is 14 residues. The CDR3 coding sequence is TGTGCCAGCAGCCCGACAGTCGGTAATGAAAAACTGTTTTTT. This codes for CASSPTVGNEKLFF.

V and J are TRBV9 and TRBJ1-1; no reliable D call. Germline loops: CDR1 SGDLS, CDR2 YYNGEE. V was pared by 2 bases and J by 0 bases, with 5 bases between. CDR3 size: 13 residues. CDR3 sequence: CASSVRMNTEAFF. CDR3 bases: TGTGCCAGCAGCGTTAGAATGAACACTGAAGCTTTCTTT.

The V and J genes are TRBV2 and TRBJ2-3, with D tentatively TRBD1 (6 bases). V gave up 6 bases and J gave up 2 bases, with 12 bases separating them. CDR1 and CDR2 (germline): SNHLY, FYNNEI. The CDR3 sequence is 14 residues long. The CDR3 loop is CASRSTGSTDTQYF. The CDR3 DNA reads TGTGCCAGCAGATCGACAGGATCCACAGATACGCAGTATTTT.

This clone was observed once. The rearrangement uses TRBV5-4 and TRBJ2-3; 9 positions agree with TRBD1. J gave up 1 base and V 4 bases, and 13 bases lay outside the gene matches. The length of the CDR3 is 18 residues. Germline V gene lookup returns CDR1 SGHNT and CDR2 YYREEE (reference sequence). CDR3 nucleotides: TGTGCCAGCAGCCCCGGCGGGACAGGGTTTGGGGGCACAGATACGCAGTATTTT. It codes for CASSPGGTGFGGTDTQYF.

V usage is TRBV7-9 and J usage is TRBJ2-1; 11 positions agree with TRBD1. Germline V gene data show CDR1 as SEHNR and CDR2 as FQNEAQ (reference sequence). V lost 1 base to trimming and J lost 14 bases; unmatched junction nucleotides: 1. This CDR3 spans 12 amino acids. The CDR3 spells CASSLEGQGEFF. Written as DNA, the CDR3 is TGTGCCAGCAGCTTAGAGGGACAGGGGGAGTTCTTC. Full variable domain (outside the CDR3, taken from reference TRBV7-9 and TRBJ2-1): DTGVSQNPRHKITKRGQNVTFRCDPISEHNRLYWYRQTLGQGPEFLTYFQNEAQLEKSRLLSDRFSAERPKGSFSTLEIQRTEQGDSAMYLCASSLEGQGEFFGPGTRLTVL.

The CDR3 spells CASSTGGSGNEQYF. For the CDR3, the DNA is TGCGCCAGCAGCACGGGTGGGAGCGGCAACGAGCAGTACTTC. The chain joins TRBV5-1 to TRBJ2-7; tentatively, D is TRBD2 (5 bases). V dropped 4 bases and J dropped 5 bases, with 16 bases sitting between them. Germline lookup yields CDR1 SGHRS and CDR2 YFSETQ. CDR3 length: 14 amino acids.

The rearrangement joins TRBV25-1 to TRBJ1-6; D is unclear. The germline V gene has CDR1 MGHDK and CDR2 SYGVNS. The CDR3 covers 13 residues. V was shortened by 5 bases and J by 10 bases, with 12 bases between the two germline ends. The CDR3 DNA is TGTGCCAGCAGTCTCTTGGAGGGCTCACCCCTCCACTTT. As protein: CASSLLEGSPLHF.

The chain carries TRBV29-1 and TRBJ1-5; 10 bases fit TRBD1. The V and J ends lost 4 bases and 6 bases, in that order; junction bases with no gene match: 0. This CDR3 is built from 12 residues. CDR1 is SQVTM and CDR2 is ANQGSEA in the germline V gene. CDR3 sequence: CSVGDRGQPQHF. The CDR3 DNA reads as TGCAGCGTTGGGGACAGGGGTCAGCCCCAGCATTTT.

The chain combines TRBV7-2 with TRBJ2-2; no reliable D call. V was trimmed by 2 bases and J by 5 bases, leaving 9 bases between them. Germline V gene sequence: CDR1 SGHTA, CDR2 FQGNSA. This CDR3 is built from 14 residues. The CDR3 DNA reads TGTGCCAGCAGCTTATCCCGCAGTACCGGGGAGCTGTTTTTT. As protein: CASSLSRSTGELFF.

The CDR3 nucleotides read TGTGCCAGCAGTGTGACAGAGAACACTGAAGCTTTCTTT. It is translated as CASSVTENTEAFF. The gene calls are TRBV2 and TRBJ1-1, with TRBD1 as a possible D gene (5 bases). The CDR3 contains 13 residues. Germline values: CDR1 SNHLY, CDR2 FYNNEI. Trimming removed 4 bases from V and 1 base from J, with 7 bases in between.

The V gene is TRBV28, the J gene TRBJ2-7; possibly TRBD1 for D (5 bases). V was trimmed by 5 bases and J by 0 bases, leaving 11 bases between them. This CDR3 is 14 amino acids long. Germline V CDR1 and CDR2: MDHEN, SYDVKM. The CDR3 region is CASSHLGRSYEQYF. CDR3 DNA sequence: TGTGCCAGCAGTCACCTGGGGCGCTCCTACGAGCAGTACTTC.